This TCR beta chain was documented in a study of blood T cell repertoires in COVID-19. Measured with immunoSEQ multiplex PCR; TCRdb has only the in-frame clones, and not every one. Of 200,000 to 250,000 clones listed, over 80% are singletons. CDR1 is SGDLS and CDR2 is YYNGEE in the germline V gene. The CDR3 contains 15 residues. Trimming cost V 4 bases and J 8 bases; bases outside gene matches: 10. Seattle enrolled patients during active infection and tracked them longitudinally. This clone was seen a single time. The receptor comes from a man under 40 with COVID-19, enrolled during active disease. This rearrangement joins TRBV9 to TRBJ2-1; 9 bases line up with TRBD1. The sample was peripheral blood. CDR3 nucleotides: TGTGCCAGCAGCTCCCCGGGACAGGGAGTTGATGAGCAGTTCTTC. Translation: CASSSPGQGVDEQFF.